The rows below give T cell receptor beta chains drawn from one sample of a study of shared clonotypes between healthy human individuals. Using immunoSEQ multiplex PCR, the repertoire was profiled, and TCRdb retains in-frame clones only, with some absent. In the table there are about 2.4 million clones, roughly 92% of which are singletons. Sequencing was performed on naive CD4+ T cells sorted from blood. These TCRs come from a man aged 18 to 29 in good health. CDR3s leave out the opening cysteine and the closing phenylalanine or tryptophan.

ASRTRWTKNIQY	TRBJ2-4	TRBV12-2
ASSPDIVNLGGYT	TRBJ1-2	TRBV18
ASANRGTGELF	TRBJ2-2	TRBV11-3
ASSLAGGHYNEQF	TRBJ2-1	TRBV7-2
ASSLSPSSNQPQH	TRBJ1-5	TRBV27
ASSETGAIRTGELF	TRBJ2-2	TRBV6-1
ASSFLRASLGNTGELF	TRBJ2-2	TRBV5-4
ASSLRDRYNEQF	TRBJ2-1	TRBV28
ASSLARGREQY	TRBJ2-7	TRBV7-9
ASSKPTDNYEQY	TRBJ2-7	TRBV28
ASSQDPGGTNSPLH	TRBJ1-6	TRBV4-3
ASSSRDRGPNEQF	TRBJ2-1	TRBV19
ASRGTAGEKLF	TRBJ1-4	TRBV2
ASSQGTSSSYEQY	TRBJ2-7	TRBV14
ASSFRAGDEAF	TRBJ1-1	TRBV7-9
ASSLSTAGYGYT	TRBJ1-2	TRBV5-1
ASRGPPGQGPSGANVLT	TRBJ2-6	TRBV28
ASTGGAQYEQY	TRBJ2-7	TRBV2
ASSFSGGSDTEAF	TRBJ1-1	TRBV6-5
ATSRDPGTGEKLF	TRBJ1-4	TRBV15
ASSPGQVFGYT	TRBJ1-2	TRBV6-1
ASSARTSPFYNEQF	TRBJ2-1	TRBV9
ASSFRSTGANTGELF	TRBJ2-2	TRBV5-1
ASSQDQGSRNEQF	TRBJ2-1	TRBV4-3
ASSSTGSGPGANVLT	TRBJ2-6	TRBV28
ASSLEAVTDTQY	TRBJ2-3	TRBV11-3
ASSNSGTGPYEQY	TRBJ2-7	TRBV6-5
ASSLSGGPSGANVLT	TRBJ2-6	TRBV5-1
ASSLGAVNTEAF	TRBJ1-1	TRBV6-6
ASSSNRDRGTYEQY	TRBJ2-7	TRBV11-2
ASSLDPSQPYEQY	TRBJ2-7	TRBV7-6
ASQAGGGSSYEQY	TRBJ2-7	TRBV6-1